One sample yielded the 27 T cell receptor beta chains listed below, sequenced in a study of T cell clones after liver transplantation. This table comes from immunoSEQ multiplex PCR, and its TCRdb copy is limited to in-frame clones, with some not included. The data contain roughly 80,000 clones, over 65% of them singletons. The specimen comprised CD4+ T cells from blood, sampled at the 22-month timepoint. These receptors were taken from a human patient who received a liver transplant. Some T cells may be the graft donor's.

This clone was counted a single time. The rearrangement uses TRBV7-3 and TRBJ2-1; the D is unclear. The ends were cut back, 5 bases at V and 1 base at J, with 15 bases in the middle. The CDR3 sequence is 16 residues long. In germline, CDR1 is SGHTA, CDR2 FQGTGA. CDR3 in DNA: TGTGCCAGCAGCCTACGGGTAACGAGTTCCTACAATGAGCAGTTCTTC. As protein: CASSLRVTSSYNEQFF. The full variable domain, in which reference TRBV7-3 and TRBJ2-1 provide the parts outside the CDR3, is GAGVSQTPSNKVTEKGKYVELRCDPISGHTALYWYRQSLGQGPEFLIYFQGTGAADDSGLPNDRFFAVRPEGSVSTLKIQRTERGDSAVYLCASSLRVTSSYNEQFFGPGTRLTVL.

The J gene is TRBJ2-1, the V gene TRBV15, with 7 bases lining up with TRBD2. Per the germline V gene, CDR1 is LNHNV and CDR2 is YYDKDF (reference sequence). V gave up 0 bases and J gave up 9 bases; unmatched junction bases: 8. CDR3 size: 15 residues. The CDR3 region is CATSRDSGLGIEQFF. The DNA of the CDR3 is TGTGCCACCAGCAGAGATAGCGGACTAGGAATTGAGCAGTTCTTC.

The chain joins TRBV2 to TRBJ2-2; 11 bases agree with TRBD1. This CDR3 contains 15 residues. J was trimmed by 6 bases and V by 8 bases; bases with no gene match: 8. Per the germline V gene, CDR1 is SNHLY and CDR2 is FYNNEI. CDR3 nucleotide sequence: TGTGCCAGCGGGGGGACAGGGGGAATTTCCGGGGAGCTGTTTTTT. It encodes CASGGTGGISGELFF.

The chain combines TRBV5-4 with TRBJ2-7, with 7 bases identical to TRBD1. CDR3 length: 14 residues. Trimming removed 3 bases from V and 3 bases from J; junction bases left unmatched: 6. CDR1 and CDR2 from the germline V gene are SGHNT and YYREEE (reference sequence). The CDR3 DNA sequence: TGTGCCAGCAGCTCGTCCACAGGGGTCTACGAGCAGTACTTC. Residues: CASSSSTGVYEQYF.

V usage is TRBV27 and J usage is TRBJ2-2, with no clear D. The V gene lost 4 bases and the J gene lost 4 bases, with 7 bases spanning the gap. CDR1 and CDR2 from the germline V gene are MNHEY and SMNVEV (reference sequence). The CDR3 runs to 13 residues. As DNA, the CDR3 is TGTGCCAGCAGTTCCAAACCCACCGGGGAGCTGTTTTTT. Encoded protein: CASSSKPTGELFF.

This chain links TRBV9 with TRBJ2-5; 9 bases agree with TRBD2. Losses at the gene ends were 0 bases for V and 5 bases for J; bases not matched to a gene: 8. The CDR3 contains 16 residues. The germline V gene has CDR1 SGDLS and CDR2 YYNGEE. The CDR3 sequence: CASSVGRGGGYETQYF. The CDR3 region has the DNA TGTGCCAGCAGCGTAGGGCGGGGGGGCGGGTATGAGACCCAGTACTTC.

The J gene is TRBJ2-2, the V gene TRBV5-1; possible D gene TRBD1, 5 bases. The CDR3 extends over 14 amino acids. V dropped 8 bases and J dropped 4 bases, with 15 bases sitting between them. The V gene's germline CDR1 is SGHRS and CDR2 YFSETQ. The CDR3, as DNA: TGCGCCAGTAAGCCCAGGGTTCCCACCGGGGAGCTGTTTTTT. Protein product: CASKPRVPTGELFF.

CDR3 coding DNA: TGTGCCAGCAGTTACACTAGCGGGGGCTCAGGGGATGAGCAGTTCTTC. Translation gives CASSYTSGGSGDEQFF. The chain combines TRBV6-6 with TRBJ2-1; 11 nucleotides match TRBD2. CDR3 size: 16 residues. Germline V gene data show CDR1 as MNHNY and CDR2 as SVGAGI (reference sequence). V lost 2 bases to trimming and J lost 8 bases; unmatched junction nucleotides: 8.

The V and J genes are TRBV4-3 and TRBJ2-7; 10 bases agree with TRBD1. The V gene's germline CDR1 is LGHNA and CDR2 YSLEER. V dropped 3 bases and J dropped 4; count of bases not matched to a gene: 3. The CDR3 contains 14 residues. As DNA, the CDR3 is TGCGCCAGCAGCCACCGACAGGGGGCATACGAGCAGTACTTC. Translating gives CASSHRQGAYEQYF.

This clone was observed a single time. This chain's CDR3 is CASSIGRDYGYTF. The CDR3 region has the DNA TGTGCCAGTAGTATCGGCAGGGACTATGGCTACACCTTC. The V gene is TRBV19, the J gene TRBJ1-2; weak D call: TRBD1 (5 bases). Trimming removed 3 bases at V and 3 bases at J, with 8 bases between. CDR3 length equals 13 residues. Per the germline V gene, CDR1 is LNHDA and CDR2 is SQIVND (reference sequence).

This chain connects TRBV11-2 to TRBJ2-7; D is possibly TRBD2 (5 bases). V lost 4 bases and J lost 0, with 13 bases in between. This CDR3 region has 15 residues. Germline loops: CDR1 SGHAT, CDR2 FQNNGV. The chain's CDR3 is CASSSGLLPSYEQYF. The CDR3 region has the DNA TGTGCCAGCAGCTCCGGACTTCTCCCCTCCTACGAGCAGTACTTC.

The genes are TRBV27 and TRBJ1-2; no clear D. The germline gives CDR1 MNHEY, CDR2 SMNVEV (reference sequence). This CDR3 contains 13 residues. The V gene lost 6 bases and the J gene lost 0 bases, with 8 bases spanning the gap. CDR3 in DNA: TGTGCCAGCAGGGTGTTATCTAACTATGGCTACACCTTC. This sequence encodes CASRVLSNYGYTF.

The rearrangement uses TRBV7-2 and TRBJ1-3; D gene unclear. The V gene lost 3 bases and the J gene lost 0 bases, with 12 bases spanning the gap. The CDR3 has 16 amino acids. Germline CDR1 reads SGHTA; CDR2 reads FQGNSA. The CDR3 DNA reads TGTGCCAGCAGCTTCAGCGCCCCTAGCTCTGGAAACACCATATATTTT. This gives the protein CASSFSAPSSGNTIYF.

The rearrangement links TRBV6-1 to TRBJ2-3; 10 bases fit TRBD1. The V and J ends lost 6 bases and 3 bases, in that order; junction bases with no gene match: 6. The length of the CDR3 is 15 residues. CDR1 is MNHNS and CDR2 is SASEGT in the germline V gene. The CDR3 nucleotides are TGTGCCAGCAGAAGCCGGGACAGGGGTACAGATACGCAGTATTTT. It is translated as CASRSRDRGTDTQYF.

The gene calls are TRBV2 and TRBJ1-1, with D possibly matching TRBD1 (5 bases). V dropped 8 bases and J dropped 2 bases, with 15 bases sitting between them. CDR1 is SNHLY, CDR2 FYNNEI, per germline. The CDR3 runs 14 residues. The CDR3 here is CASHLQGRNTEAFF. Here the CDR3 DNA reads TGTGCCAGCCACCTTCAGGGCAGAAACACTGAAGCTTTCTTT. Complete variable domain (other parts from reference TRBV2 and TRBJ1-1): EPEVTQTPSHQVTQMGQEVILRCVPISNHLYFYWYRQILGQKVEFLVSFYNNEISEKSEIFDDQFSVERPDGSNFTLKIRSTKLEDSAMYFCASHLQGRNTEAFFGQGTRLTVV.

This clone was seen a single time. The J gene is TRBJ2-3, the V gene TRBV23-1; D unresolved. TRBV23-1 is treated as an ORF (open reading frame) with a function not yet certain. The V end was cut by 6 bases, the J end by 3 bases, with 7 bases between. The CDR3 spans 12 residues. The CDR3 DNA follows: TGCGCCAGCAGACGCTCGACAGATACGCAGTATTTT. Translating gives CASRRSTDTQYF.

V gene TRBV27 combines with J gene TRBJ2-3; no clear D gene. V was shortened by 6 bases and J by 3 bases, with 7 bases between the two germline ends. The CDR3 length is 12 residues. The V gene's germline CDR1 is MNHEY and CDR2 SMNVEV (reference sequence). DNA of the CDR3: TGTGCCAGCAGCCGGCAGACAGATACGCAGTATTTT. Encoded protein: CASSRQTDTQYF.

The V call is TRBV10-3, the J call TRBJ2-5; a possible D gene is TRBD1 (6 bases). This CDR3 region has 16 residues. Germline CDR1 is ENHRY and CDR2 is SYGVKD. V dropped 6 bases and J dropped 1 base, with 18 bases sitting between them. CDR3 residues: CAIRTRGVGGQETQYF. The CDR3 coding sequence is TGTGCCATCAGGACCCGAGGGGTAGGGGGCCAAGAGACCCAGTACTTC.

The chain combines TRBV6-1 with TRBJ1-3; TRBD1 is a possible D gene (6 bases). V lost 4 bases and J 0 bases, leaving 10 bases between the germline ends. Germline CDR1 and CDR2: MNHNS and SASEGT. This CDR3 has 15 residues. In DNA form, the CDR3 reads TGTGCCAGCAGTGGAGGCAGGGGCTCTGGAAACACCATATATTTT. Translation gives CASSGGRGSGNTIYF.

The V and J genes are TRBV6-1 and TRBJ2-3, with 9 bases that match TRBD1. The V and J ends lost 7 bases and 5 bases, in that order; junction bases with no gene match: 13. Per germline, CDR1 MNHNS and CDR2 SASEGT. The CDR3 runs to 16 residues. CDR3 protein: CASNKAGTGIQDTQYF. Here the CDR3 DNA reads TGTGCCAGCAATAAAGCGGGGACAGGGATACAAGATACGCAGTATTTT.

This clone was recorded only once. The chain employs TRBV18 and TRBJ2-3; D is perhaps TRBD2 (5 bases). V was cut by 3 bases and J by 14 bases, with 18 bases left in between. The CDR3 spans 13 residues. Germline CDR1 reads KGHSH; CDR2 reads LQKENI. CDR3 sequence (DNA): TGTGCCAGCTCACCCGACTCCCGAGGGTTCCCGTATTTT. It translates to CASSPDSRGFPYF.

The chain carries TRBV2 and TRBJ2-2; weak D call: TRBD2 (5 bases). Trimming removed 8 bases from V and 1 base from J, with 14 bases in between. From germline, CDR1 is SNHLY and CDR2 FYNNEI. The CDR3 extends over 15 amino acids. CDR3 amino acids: CASLVERGNTGELFF. DNA for the CDR3: TGTGCCAGCCTAGTTGAACGGGGGAACACCGGGGAGCTGTTTTTT.

The V gene is TRBV18, the J gene TRBJ2-3, with TRBD2 identical over 12 bases. Germline CDR1 reads KGHSH; CDR2 reads LQKENI. The CDR3 extends over 19 amino acids. After removal of 1 base from V and 4 bases from J, the junction contained 12 bases not matched to a gene. CDR3 sequence (DNA): TGTGCCAGCTCACCACGTCCTAGCGGGAGGGCCGGGTCTCCAGATACGCAGTATTTT. Translation gives CASSPRPSGRAGSPDTQYF.

V is TRBV7-8 and J is TRBJ2-7, with 9 bases aligning to TRBD1. In germline, CDR1 is SGHVS, CDR2 FQNEAQ. J lost 4 bases, V lost 3 bases, and 7 bases had no gene match. The CDR3 sequence is 15 residues long. The chain's CDR3 is CASSFQSGQGYEQYF. CDR3 in DNA: TGTGCCAGCAGCTTTCAGTCGGGACAGGGTTACGAGCAGTACTTC.

This chain links TRBV2 with TRBJ1-4; D not resolved. This CDR3 contains 14 residues. V was pared by 3 bases and J by 5 bases, with 10 bases between. CDR1 and CDR2 (germline): SNHLY, FYNNEI. CDR3 nucleotides: TGTGCCAGCAGTGATTCGGTCCCCAATGAAAAACTGTTTTTT. Translated: CASSDSVPNEKLFF.

This clone was found a few times. The chain's CDR3 is CASSQLRQGSTYEQYF. For the CDR3, the DNA is TGTGCCAGCAGCCAACTTAGACAGGGCTCCACCTACGAGCAGTACTTC. The chain couples TRBV7-6 to TRBJ2-7; the match to TRBD1 covers 7 bases. The V segment lost 5 bases and the J segment 2 bases; nucleotides outside the gene matches: 12. The germline gives CDR1 SGHVS, CDR2 FNYEAQ. The CDR3 loop spans 16 amino acids.

The V call is TRBV4-2, the J call TRBJ1-1; D is unresolved. There are 16 residues in the CDR3. Trimming cost V 1 base and J 0 bases, with 12 bases left between them. CDR1 and CDR2 (germline): LGHNA, YNFKEQ. The CDR3 nucleotides are TGTGCCAGCAGCCAAGTCAGCCTAATAATGAACACTGAAGCTTTCTTT. The encoded protein is CASSQVSLIMNTEAFF.